Sequencing of this TCR beta chain was carried out in a study of shared clonotypes between healthy human individuals. Study findings and constraints: Of the naive CD4 clonotypes, approximately 5% were shared across several donors.

J was trimmed by 6 bases and V by 3 bases; bases with no gene match: 7. The CDR3 length is 14 residues. Germline assignment: CDR1 SGHTA and CDR2 FQGNSA. The table came from immunoSEQ multiplex PCR; TCRdb's copy has only in-frame clones and leaves some out. This repertoire shows about 1.1 million clones, roughly 74% found once; its top ten account for 0.55% to 0.7%. This clone appeared a single time. Its target is unknown. The sequenced material came from memory CD4+ T cells from PBMCs. Subset given: CD45RA-negative fraction. The chain recombines TRBV7-2 with TRBJ1-1; 7 positions agree with TRBD1. The TCR sequence derives from a man between 18 and 29 years old in good health. Some clones in this sample may be carry-over from other donors' samples. This chain's CDR3 is CASSFADRAPEAFF. The CDR3 DNA follows: TGTGCCAGCAGCTTCGCCGACAGGGCCCCTGAAGCTTTCTTT.